This T cell receptor (beta chain) was sequenced in a study of cytomegalovirus exposure and HLA in healthy donors. Germline-derived CDR1 and CDR2 are KGHSH and LQKENI. Trimming cost V 2 bases and J 5 bases; bases outside gene matches: 3. This CDR3 region has 14 residues. The study's findings and limits: Analysis performed later found roughly 17,000 TCR beta sequences associated with HLA alleles at 0.05 false discovery rate. Previously analyzed data showed that most TCR beta V segments were productive at a frequency of about 90% or about 30%. Published work reported that the classifier diagnosed cytomegalovirus status with high specificity and sensitivity. A later analysis found that most CMV-associated TCR beta chains appeared HLA-restricted.

PCR was performed using 60 Vbeta and 13 Jbeta primers. Profiled with immunoSEQ multiplex PCR; TCRdb holds only in-frame clones, not every one. The sample includes roughly 110,000 clones, 77% of them seen just once. Regarding this clone: Its antigen remains unidentified.

The sequenced material came from PBMCs. The J gene is TRBJ1-5, the V gene TRBV18, with 7 positions matching TRBD1. The origin of this receptor is a man aged 40-50 years in good health and CMV-seropositive. DNA for the CDR3: TGTGCCAGCTCACCAAACAGGGGAGATCAGCCCCAGCATTTT. This codes for CASSPNRGDQPQHF.